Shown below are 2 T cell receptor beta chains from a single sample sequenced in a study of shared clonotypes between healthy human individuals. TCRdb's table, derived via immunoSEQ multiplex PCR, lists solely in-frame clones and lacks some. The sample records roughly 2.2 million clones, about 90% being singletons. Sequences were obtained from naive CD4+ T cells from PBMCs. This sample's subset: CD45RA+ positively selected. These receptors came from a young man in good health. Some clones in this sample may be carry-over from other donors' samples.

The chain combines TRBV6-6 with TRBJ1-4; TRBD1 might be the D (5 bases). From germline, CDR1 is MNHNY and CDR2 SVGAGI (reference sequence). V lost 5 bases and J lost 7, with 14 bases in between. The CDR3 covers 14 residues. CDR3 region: CASSRRGTGEKLFF. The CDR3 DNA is TGTGCCAGCAGTCGTCGTGGGACGGGTGAAAAACTGTTTTTT.

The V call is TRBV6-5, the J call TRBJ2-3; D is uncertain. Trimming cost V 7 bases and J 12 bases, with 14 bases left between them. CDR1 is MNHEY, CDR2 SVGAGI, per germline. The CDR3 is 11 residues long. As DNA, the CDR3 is TGTGCCAGCACCAACAACGGGTTCCAGTATTTT. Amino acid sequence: CASTNNGFQYF.